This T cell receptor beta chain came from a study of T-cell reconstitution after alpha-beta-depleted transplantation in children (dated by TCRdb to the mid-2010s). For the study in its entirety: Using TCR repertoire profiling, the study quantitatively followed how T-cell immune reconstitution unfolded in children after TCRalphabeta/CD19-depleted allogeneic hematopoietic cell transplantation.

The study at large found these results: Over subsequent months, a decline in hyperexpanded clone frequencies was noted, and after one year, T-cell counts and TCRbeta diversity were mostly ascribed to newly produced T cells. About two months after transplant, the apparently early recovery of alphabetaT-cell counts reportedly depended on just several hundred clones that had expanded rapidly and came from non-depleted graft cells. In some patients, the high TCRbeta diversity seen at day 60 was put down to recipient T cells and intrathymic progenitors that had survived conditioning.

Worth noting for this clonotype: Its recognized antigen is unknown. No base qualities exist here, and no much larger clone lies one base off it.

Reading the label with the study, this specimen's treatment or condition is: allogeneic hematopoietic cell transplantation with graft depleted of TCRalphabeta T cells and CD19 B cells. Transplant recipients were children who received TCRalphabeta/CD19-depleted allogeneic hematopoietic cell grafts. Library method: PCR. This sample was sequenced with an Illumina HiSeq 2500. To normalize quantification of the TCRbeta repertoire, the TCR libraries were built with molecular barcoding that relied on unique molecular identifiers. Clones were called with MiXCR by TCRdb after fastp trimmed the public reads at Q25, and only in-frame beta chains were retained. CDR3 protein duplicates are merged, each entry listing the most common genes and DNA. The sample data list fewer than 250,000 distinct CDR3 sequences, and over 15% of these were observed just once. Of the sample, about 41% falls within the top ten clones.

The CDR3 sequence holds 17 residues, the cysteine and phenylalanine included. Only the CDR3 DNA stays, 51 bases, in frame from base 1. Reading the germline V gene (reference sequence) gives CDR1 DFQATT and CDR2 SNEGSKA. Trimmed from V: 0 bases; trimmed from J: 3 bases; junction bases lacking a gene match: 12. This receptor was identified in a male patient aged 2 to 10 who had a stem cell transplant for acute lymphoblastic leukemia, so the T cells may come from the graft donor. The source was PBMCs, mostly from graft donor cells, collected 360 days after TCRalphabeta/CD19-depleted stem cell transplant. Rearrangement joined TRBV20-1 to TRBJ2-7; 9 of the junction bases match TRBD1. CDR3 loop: CSARDWGGQGYNYEQYF. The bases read TGCAGTGCTAGAGATTGGGGGGGACAGGGTTATAACTACGAGCAGTACTTC.